The entry below describes one TCR beta chain. Its specificity is unknown. The germline gives CDR1 SEHNR, CDR2 FQNEAQ (reference sequence). V shed 0 bases and J 7 bases; nucleotides not matched to a gene: 11. This CDR3 is built from 17 residues. TCRdb itself ran the reads through MiXCR, one entry per CDR3 protein. The sample consists of fewer than 1,000,000 distinct CDR3 sequences, approximately 32% of them appearing once. These data are taken from a study of T cell repertoires in cytomegalovirus infection. Study overall: CMV epitopes that were recently identified and HLA-C-restricted were used alongside well-studied HLA-B-restricted ones.

This chain joins TRBV7-9 and TRBJ1-4; 7 bases are shared with TRBD1. The receptor's source is a human donor in good health (CMV status not recorded). Some clones in this sample may be carry-over from other donors' samples. This specimen was cultured CD8+ T cells from PBMCs, taken from culture after CMV antigen stimulation. The CDR3 loop reads CASSLASETGRREKLFF. The CDR3 DNA reads as TGTGCCAGCAGCTTAGCATCGGAGACAGGGAGGCGTGAAAAACTGTTTTTT.